This TCR beta chain was observed in a study of blood T cells in healthy people across ages. CDR3 size: 13 residues. Germline V lookup: CDR1 SGHTA, CDR2 FQGTGA. In its sample, this clonotype was seen a few times. A sample-barcoded 5' primer and a J-beta primer mix were used in a second PCR of about 7 to 11 cycles. TCRdb passed the 5' RACE reads through MiXCR, listing each CDR3 protein once. This table has 650,000 to 800,000 distinct CDR3 sequences, approximately 48% appearing once. The clonotype comes from a man aged 60-69 years in good health. This sequence joins TRBV7-3 and TRBJ2-7, with 8 bases aligning to TRBD1. TRBJ2-5 matches the DNA end more closely, so the J call is doubtful. The sequenced sample consisted of blood. CDR3 region: CASSSGQGRTQYF. CDR3 sequence (DNA): TGTGCCAGCAGCTCCGGACAGGGAAGGACCCAGTACTTC.